The 12 T cell receptor beta chains reported below all come from one sample, sequenced in a study of post-analysis software for immune sequencing data. Study-level points and caveats: A handful of TRBV segments were more frequent in patients than controls; TRBV5-6, TRBV5-1 and TRBV20-1 belonged to this group.

Included in the TCR beta cDNA libraries were unique molecular identifiers. TCRdb re-derived calls from the PCR reads in MiXCR, one entry per CDR3 protein. The sample shows about 260,000 distinct CDR3 sequences, around 34% of them seen only once. For these receptors, no antigen is known. Sequencing was carried out using blood. These receptors were obtained from a girl aged 5-17 years with multiple sclerosis.

Comments on this clonotype: A clone one base away is much larger, so this may be a read error. The V and J genes are TRBV27 and TRBJ1-2, with no clear D. Germline loops: CDR1 MNHEY, CDR2 SMNVEV (reference sequence). The CDR3 has 14 amino acids. Trimming took 8 bases from V and 4 from J, leaving 17 bases between them. Here the CDR3 DNA reads TGTGCCAGCGGGCCCCTTGGGGTGGGCTATGGCTACACCTTC. Amino acid sequence: CASGPLGVGYGYTF.

The chain combines TRBV7-8 with TRBJ2-1; D ambiguous. There are 16 residues in the CDR3. CDR1 and CDR2 (germline): SGHVS, FQNEAQ. Trimming pared 5 bases from V and 0 bases from J, leaving 14 bases between. CDR3 bases: TGTGCCAGCAGCGCGTCCCTTTCCTCCTCCTACAATGAGCAGTTCTTC. It yields the protein CASSASLSSSYNEQFF.

This clonotype has ten or more counts. The DNA of the CDR3 is TGTGCCAGCAGCAAAATTTTCAGGGGAAACTACGAGCAGTACTTC. This gives the protein CASSKIFRGNYEQYF. The V and J genes are TRBV21-1 and TRBJ2-7; the table's TRBD1 call for D was not verified on the DNA. TRBV21-1 is a known pseudogene. The length of the CDR3 is 15 residues.

V is TRBV12-3 or TRBV12-4 and J is TRBJ1-4; D perhaps matches TRBD1 (5 bases). The CDR3 runs 16 residues. V was cut by 6 bases and J by 3 bases, with 17 bases left in between. CDR3 coding DNA: TGTGCCAGCAGGGAAGGGGTAGGGGCCTCTAATGAAAAACTGTTTTTT. It encodes CASREGVGASNEKLFF.

The chain employs TRBV10-3 and TRBJ2-5, with 13 nucleotides matching TRBD2. V lost 5 bases to trimming and J lost 2 bases; unmatched junction nucleotides: 8. The CDR3 spans 17 residues. Germline V gene data show CDR1 as ENHRY and CDR2 as SYGVKD. The CDR3 DNA reads as TGTGCCATCAGTCGGGTCTCGGGACTAGCGGGACAAGAGACCCAGTACTTC. It translates to CAISRVSGLAGQETQYF.

The chain recombines TRBV6-5 with TRBJ2-7; 7 bases line up with TRBD1. CDR3 size: 15 residues. Germline V gives CDR1 MNHEY, CDR2 SVGAGI. Trimming cost V 11 bases and J 0 bases; bases outside gene matches: 13. The CDR3 DNA is TGTGCCGGCAACCCGGGACAGAAGAGCTCCTACGAGCAGTACTTC. Translated: CAGNPGQKSSYEQYF.

The J gene is TRBJ1-4, the V gene TRBV7-2; D is unclear. Germline loops: CDR1 SGHTA, CDR2 FQGNSA. Trimming left V 1 base short and J 7 bases short, with 13 bases between. CDR3 size: 15 residues. The CDR3 here is CASSLGPPAAEKLFF. CDR3 nucleotide sequence: TGTGCCAGCAGCTTAGGACCCCCAGCGGCTGAAAAACTGTTTTTT.

This clonotype was seen once. With a much larger clone just one base away, this may be a read error. This chain connects TRBV5-6 to TRBJ2-5, with D tentatively TRBD1 (5 bases). Germline-derived CDR1 and CDR2 are SGHDT and YYEEEE. V was pared by 2 bases and J by 11 bases, with 34 bases between. The CDR3 contains 19 residues. The CDR3 is CASSFYSLWGRATYNEQYF. The CDR3 nucleotides are TGTGCCAGCAGCTTTTATTCTTTGTGGGGCAGGGCCACCTACAATGAGCAGTACTTC. Based on the CDR3 plus reference TRBV5-6 and TRBJ2-5, the full variable domain is DAGVTQSPTHLIKTRGQQVTLRCSPKSGHDTVSWYQQALGQGPQFIFQYYEEEERQRGNFPDRFSGHQFPNYSSELNVNALLLGDSALYLCASSFYSLWGRATYNEQYFGPGTRLLVL.

Comment on this clonotype: Being one base from a much bigger clone, this may be a read error. The V call is TRBV7-3, the J call TRBJ2-5; D might be TRBD2 (5 bases). The ends were cut back, 5 bases at V and 1 base at J, with 14 bases in the middle. This CDR3 is built from 15 residues. The germline gives CDR1 SGHTA, CDR2 FQGTGA. CDR3 nucleotide sequence: TGTGCCAGCAGCGAGGGAGCACCATTCCAAGAGACCCAGTACTTC. It yields the protein CASSEGAPFQETQYF.

This clonotype has ten or more counts. Here the CDR3 reads CSARRRGMNNQPQHF. DNA for the CDR3: TGCAGTGCTAGACGGCGGGGTATGAACAATCAGCCCCAGCATTTT. The V and J genes are TRBV20-1 and TRBJ1-5; D ambiguous. The germline V gene encodes CDR1 DFQATT and CDR2 SNEGSKA (reference sequence). This CDR3 is 15 amino acids long. Trimming left V 2 bases short and J 3 bases short, with 14 bases between.

In the case of this clonotype: A much larger clone lies a single base off, so this may be a read error. As DNA, the CDR3 is TGTGCCAACAGCCGGATGACCTCCCGCGAGACAGATACGCAGTATTTT. Protein product: CANSRMTSRETDTQYF. V gene TRBV7-8 combines with J gene TRBJ2-3, with unresolved D. Germline V gene lookup returns CDR1 SGHVS and CDR2 FQNEAQ. The CDR3 sequence is 16 residues long.

With regard to this clonotype: Sequence at one end of the junction differs from germline and may be a read error. The chain is built from TRBV7-8 and TRBJ1-1; possibly TRBD1 for D (5 bases). The CDR3 runs 13 residues. Germline CDR1 SGHVS, CDR2 FQNEAQ. CDR3 in DNA: TGTGCCGGCAGCCGTCAGGGAAACACTGAAGCTTTCTTT. Its protein is CAGSRQGNTEAFF.